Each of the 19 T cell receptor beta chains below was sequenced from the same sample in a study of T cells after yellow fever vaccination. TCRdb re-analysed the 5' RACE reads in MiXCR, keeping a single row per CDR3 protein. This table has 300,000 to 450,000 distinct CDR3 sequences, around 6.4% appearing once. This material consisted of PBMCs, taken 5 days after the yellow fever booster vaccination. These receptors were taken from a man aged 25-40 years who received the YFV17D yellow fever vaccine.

As DNA, the CDR3 is TGCAGTGGGTCTGGCCGAGCATTTTTAGACGAGCAGTACTTC. Translated: CSGSGRAFLDEQYF. This chain connects TRBV20-1 to TRBJ2-7; no definite D call. CDR1 is DFQATT, CDR2 SNEGSKA, per germline (reference sequence). This CDR3 spans 14 amino acids. Between the trimmed V and J ends, which lost 7 bases and 5 bases, there was a span of 21 bases.

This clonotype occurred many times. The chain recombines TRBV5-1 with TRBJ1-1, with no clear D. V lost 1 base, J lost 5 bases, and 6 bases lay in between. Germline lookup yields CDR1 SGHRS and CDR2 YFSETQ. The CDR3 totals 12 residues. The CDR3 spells CASSLLGTEAFF. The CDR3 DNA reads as TGCGCCAGCAGCTTGTTGGGGACTGAAGCTTTCTTT.

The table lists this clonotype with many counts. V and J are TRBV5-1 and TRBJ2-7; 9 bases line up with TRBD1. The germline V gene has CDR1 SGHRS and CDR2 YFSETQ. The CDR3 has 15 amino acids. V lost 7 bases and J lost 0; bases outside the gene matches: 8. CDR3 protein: CASSTDRGLSYEQYF. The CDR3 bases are TGCGCCAGCTCCACGGACAGGGGCCTCTCCTACGAGCAGTACTTC.

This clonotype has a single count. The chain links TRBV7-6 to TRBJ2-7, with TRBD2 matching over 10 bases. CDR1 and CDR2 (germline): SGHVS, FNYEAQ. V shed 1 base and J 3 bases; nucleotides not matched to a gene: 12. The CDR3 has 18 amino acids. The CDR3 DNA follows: TGTGCCAGCAGCTTAGAAGCGGGAGGGCCCCCTCGCCACTACGAGCAGTACTTC. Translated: CASSLEAGGPPRHYEQYF.

CDR3 in DNA: TGTGCCAGTAGTATAGTAAACTTCAACACCGGGGAGCTGTTTTTT. Its protein product is CASSIVNFNTGELFF. The chain joins TRBV19 to TRBJ2-2; no clear D gene. V was shortened by 1 base and J by 2 bases, with 8 bases between the two germline ends. The CDR3 is 15 residues long. Germline V gene data show CDR1 as LNHDA and CDR2 as SQIVND (reference sequence).

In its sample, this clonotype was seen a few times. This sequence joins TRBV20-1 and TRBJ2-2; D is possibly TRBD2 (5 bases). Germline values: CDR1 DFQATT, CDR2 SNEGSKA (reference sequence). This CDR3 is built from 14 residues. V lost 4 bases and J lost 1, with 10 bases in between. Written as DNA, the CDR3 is TGCAGTGCTAAGCGGTGGCTGAACACCGGGGAGCTGTTTTTT. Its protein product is CSAKRWLNTGELFF.

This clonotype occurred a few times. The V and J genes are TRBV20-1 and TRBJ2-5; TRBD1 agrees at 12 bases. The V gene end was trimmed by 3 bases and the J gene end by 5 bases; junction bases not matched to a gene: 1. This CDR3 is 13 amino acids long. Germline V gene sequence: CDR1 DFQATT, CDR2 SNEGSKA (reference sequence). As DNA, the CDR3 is TGCAGTGCTAGGGGACAGGGGGCCGAGACCCAGTACTTC. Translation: CSARGQGAETQYF.

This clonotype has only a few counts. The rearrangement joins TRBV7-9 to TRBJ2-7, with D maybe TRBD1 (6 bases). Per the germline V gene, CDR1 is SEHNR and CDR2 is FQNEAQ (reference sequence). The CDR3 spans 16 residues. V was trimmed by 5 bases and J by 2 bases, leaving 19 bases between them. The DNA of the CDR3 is TGTGCCAGCAGCCCGGCCGGACAGTTAATAACCTACGAGCAGTACTTC. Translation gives CASSPAGQLITYEQYF.

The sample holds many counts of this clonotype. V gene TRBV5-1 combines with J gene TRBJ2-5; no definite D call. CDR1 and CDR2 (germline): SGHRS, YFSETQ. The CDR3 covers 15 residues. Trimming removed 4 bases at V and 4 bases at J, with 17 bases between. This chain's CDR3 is CASSDGVQTGETQYF. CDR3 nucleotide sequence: TGCGCCAGCAGCGATGGGGTCCAGACGGGAGAGACCCAGTACTTC.

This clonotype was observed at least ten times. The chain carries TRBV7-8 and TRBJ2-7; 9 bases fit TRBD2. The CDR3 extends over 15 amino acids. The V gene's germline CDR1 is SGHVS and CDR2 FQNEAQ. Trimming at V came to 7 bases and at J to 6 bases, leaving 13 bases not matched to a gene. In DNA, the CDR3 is TGTGCCAGCATCCCATGGAGGGGACTAGCAGGCGAGCAGTACTTC. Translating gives CASIPWRGLAGEQYF.

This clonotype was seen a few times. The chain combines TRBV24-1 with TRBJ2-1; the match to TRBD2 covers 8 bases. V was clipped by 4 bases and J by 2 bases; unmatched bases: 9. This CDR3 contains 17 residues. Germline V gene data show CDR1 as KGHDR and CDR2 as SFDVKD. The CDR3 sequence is CATSDRRGAGAYNEQFF. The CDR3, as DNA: TGTGCCACCAGTGACCGTCGGGGAGCGGGAGCCTACAATGAGCAGTTCTTC.

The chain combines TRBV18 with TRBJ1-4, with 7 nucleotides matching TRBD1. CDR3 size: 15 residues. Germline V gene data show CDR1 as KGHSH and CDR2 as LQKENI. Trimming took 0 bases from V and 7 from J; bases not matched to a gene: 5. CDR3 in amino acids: CASSPPSHRGEKLFF. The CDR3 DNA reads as TGTGCCAGCTCACCACCGTCCCACAGGGGTGAAAAACTGTTTTTT.

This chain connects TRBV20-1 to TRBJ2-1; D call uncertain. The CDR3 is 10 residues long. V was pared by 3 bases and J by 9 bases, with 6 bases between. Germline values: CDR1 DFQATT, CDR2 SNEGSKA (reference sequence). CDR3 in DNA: TGCAGTGCTAGTATGCGTGAGCAGTTCTTC. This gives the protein CSASMREQFF.

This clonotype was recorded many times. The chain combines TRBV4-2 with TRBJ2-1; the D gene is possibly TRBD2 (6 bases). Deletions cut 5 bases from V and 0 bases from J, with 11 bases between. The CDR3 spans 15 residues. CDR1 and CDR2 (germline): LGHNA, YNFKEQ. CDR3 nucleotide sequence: TGTGCCAGCAGCGCTAGCGCAGACTCCTACAATGAGCAGTTCTTC. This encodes CASSASADSYNEQFF.

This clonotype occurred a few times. The CDR3 DNA is TGCAGTGCTACGGGTTTGACTAGTGATGAGCAGTTCTTC. It specifies CSATGLTSDEQFF. The rearrangement links TRBV20-1 to TRBJ2-1; tentatively, D is TRBD2 (6 bases). Trimming pared 4 bases from V and 8 bases from J, leaving 15 bases between. The CDR3 sequence is 13 residues long. CDR1 is DFQATT and CDR2 is SNEGSKA in the germline V gene (reference sequence).

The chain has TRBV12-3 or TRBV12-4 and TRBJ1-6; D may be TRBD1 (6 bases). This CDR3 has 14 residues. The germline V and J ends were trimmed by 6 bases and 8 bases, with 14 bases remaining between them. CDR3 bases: TGTGCCAGCAGCACAGGGTTGATCGATTCACCCCTCCACTTT. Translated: CASSTGLIDSPLHF.

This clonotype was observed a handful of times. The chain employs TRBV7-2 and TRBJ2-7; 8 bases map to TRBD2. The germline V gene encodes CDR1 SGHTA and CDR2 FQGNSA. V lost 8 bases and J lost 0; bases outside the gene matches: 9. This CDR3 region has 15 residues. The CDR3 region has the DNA TGTGCCAGCGGGAAATTTCGGGGGGGCTCCTACGAGCAGTACTTC. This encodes CASGKFRGGSYEQYF. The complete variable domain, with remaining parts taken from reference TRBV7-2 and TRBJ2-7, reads GAGVSQSPSNKVTEKGKDVELRCDPISGHTALYWYRQSLGQGLEFLIYFQGNSAPDKSGLPSDRFSAERTGGSVSTLTIQRTQQEDSAVYLCASGKFRGGSYEQYFGPGTRLTVT.

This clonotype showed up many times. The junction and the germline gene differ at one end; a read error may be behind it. CDR3 sequence (DNA): TGTGCCAGCAGCCAAACTAGCGGGAGGGTGAGCAGTTCCTTC. This translates into CASSQTSGRVSSSF. This chain joins TRBV4-2 and TRBJ2-1; 13 bases match TRBD2. From germline, CDR1 is LGHNA and CDR2 YNFKEQ. This CDR3 is 14 amino acids long.

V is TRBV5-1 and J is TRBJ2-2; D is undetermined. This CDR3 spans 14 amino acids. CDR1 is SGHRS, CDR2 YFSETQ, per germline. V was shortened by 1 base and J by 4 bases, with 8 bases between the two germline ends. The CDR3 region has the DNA TGCGCCAGCAGCTTGCAGAGTTCCACCGGGGAGCTGTTTTTT. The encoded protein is CASSLQSSTGELFF.